This is a list of T cell receptor beta chains from one sample in a study of cytomegalovirus exposure and HLA in healthy donors. Using immunoSEQ multiplex PCR, the repertoire was profiled, and TCRdb retains in-frame clones only, with some absent. The sample includes about 200,000 clones, less than 90% of them seen just once. Specimen: PBMCs. Every receptor here comes from a woman in her 30s in good health and CMV-seronegative. CDR3s include the opening cysteine and the closing phenylalanine or tryptophan. A D gene is named only where the DNA matches it firmly. The listing skips clone size in some rows; elsewhere it reads once, few, many or a size class.

D,size,J,V,DNA,CDR3
NA,NA,TRBJ2-1,TRBV5-4,TGTGCCAGCAGCTTGGGACAGGTTGTTGGGGAGTTCTTC,CASSLGQVVGEFF
TRBD2,NA,TRBJ2-1,TRBV4-2,TGTGCCAGCAGCCAAGATCGCAGCGGACTAGCGGGAGTTAGGAATGAGCAGTTCTTC,CASSQDRSGLAGVRNEQFF
NA,NA,TRBJ2-3,TRBV7-9,TGTGCCAGCAGCTTAGCCCTAGTGTCGGGAGCAGATACGCAGTATTTT,CASSLALVSGADTQYF
TRBD2,NA,TRBJ2-1,TRBV29-1,TGCAGCGCCAGGACTAGCGGGAGTGAGGGTGAGCAGTTCTTC,CSARTSGSEGEQFF
NA,NA,TRBJ2-2,TRBV7-9,TGTGCCAGCAACCTTAAGCGGGCCACGAACACCGGGGAGCTGTTTTTT,CASNLKRATNTGELFF
TRBD2,NA,TRBJ2-5,TRBV5-4,TGTGCCAGCACCCCGTTGGTTTTAGCGGGTCGGGGGGCCCAGTACTTC,CASTPLVLAGRGAQYF
TRBD2,once,TRBJ2-1,TRBV4-2,TGTGCCAGCAGCCAAGAAGGGTGGGGGGAGGCGGGAGGGTACTACAATGAGCAGTTCTTC,CASSQEGWGEAGGYYNEQFF
TRBD1,NA,TRBJ2-5,TRBV5-1,TGCGCCAGCAGCTTGACCCAGGGGGCAGGGGAGACCCAGTACTTC,CASSLTQGAGETQYF
NA,NA,TRBJ2-7,TRBV27,TGTGCCAGCAGATCCACAGGGCGCGAGCAGTACTTC,CASRSTGREQYF
TRBD1,once,TRBJ2-1,TRBV9,TGTGCCAGCAGCGTTGACGCGGACAGGGATAATGAGCAGTTCTTC,CASSVDADRDNEQFF
NA,NA,TRBJ2-5,TRBV28,TGTGCCGTGGTGGAGGGCGTGATGAAGACCCAGTACTTC,CAVVEGVMKTQYF
TRBD1,NA,TRBJ2-5,TRBV29-1,TGCAGCGTTGATGTGGGACAGGGGGCAGAGACCCAGTACTTC,CSVDVGQGAETQYF
TRBD2,once,TRBJ2-1,TRBV19,TGTGCCAGTACCAGACTAGCGGGAGGTTACAATGAGCAGTTCTTC,CASTRLAGGYNEQFF
NA,NA,TRBJ1-2,TRBV5-4,TGTGCCAGCAGCCTGGACACTAACTATGGCTACACCTTC,CASSLDTNYGYTF
TRBD1,NA,TRBJ2-2,TRBV11-3,TGTGCCAGCAGCCCCCATCTACAGGGGTCGAACACCGGGGAGCTGTTTTTT,CASSPHLQGSNTGELFF
NA,NA,TRBJ2-5,TRBV18,TGTGCCAGCTCACCATCGTTACAAGAGACCCAGTACTTC,CASSPSLQETQYF
NA,once,TRBJ1-2,TRBV5-1,TGCGCCAGCAGCTTGGGTATCTGGGAGGGCTACACCTTC,CASSLGIWEGYTF
TRBD1,NA,TRBJ1-5,TRBV4-1,TGCGCCAGCAGCCAAGTATACAGGGGGCGCGACCATCAGCCCCAGCATTTT,CASSQVYRGRDHQPQHF
NA,NA,TRBJ2-7,TRBV18,TGTGCCAGCTCACCTGGGTCGGACAGCTCCTACGAGCAGTACTTC,CASSPGSDSSYEQYF
TRBD1,few,TRBJ2-7,TRBV11-2,TGTGCCAGCAGCTTAGATTCGGCAGGGACAGGCGTGTACGAGCAGTACTTC,CASSLDSAGTGVYEQYF
NA,NA,TRBJ2-2,TRBV7-9,TGTGCCAGCAGCTTCGGTAACACCGGGGAGCTGTTTTTT,CASSFGNTGELFF
TRBD2,NA,TRBJ2-1,TRBV7-2,TGTGCCAGCAGCTTAGCACTAGCGGTGTCCTACAATGAGCAGTTCTTC,CASSLALAVSYNEQFF
NA,NA,TRBJ2-1,TRBV7-7,TGTGCTAGCAGCGTCGGGACTGCGGGCATCGATGAGCAGTTCTTC,CASSVGTAGIDEQFF
NA,NA,TRBJ2-1,TRBV27,TGTGCCAGCAGAAGTGACAGTTCAGGGTTGAATGAGCAGTTCTTC,CASRSDSSGLNEQFF
NA,NA,TRBJ1-1,TRBV6-1,TGTGCCAGCCAGACAGGTCTGACTGAAGCTTTCTTT,CASQTGLTEAFF
TRBD1,NA,TRBJ1-5,TRBV7-9,TGTGCCAGCAGCCCTGGGACAGGGGACAATCAGCCCCAGCATTTT,CASSPGTGDNQPQHF
NA,few,TRBJ2-7,TRBV21-1,TGTGCCAGCACCAGGGGACTAGCCTACGAGCAGTACTTC,CASTRGLAYEQYF
NA,NA,TRBJ2-3,TRBV19,TGTGCCAGTAGTACAACCGGGGTCGGAGATATGCAGTATTTT,CASSTTGVGDMQYF
NA,NA,TRBJ2-3,TRBV11-2,TGTGCCAGCAGCTTAGATCTCACAGATACGCAGTATTTT,CASSLDLTDTQYF
TRBD2,NA,TRBJ2-5,TRBV5-1,TGCGCCAGCAGCTTAACTAGCGGGGGAGAGACCCAGTACTTC,CASSLTSGGETQYF
TRBD2,once,TRBJ2-1,TRBV9,TGTGCCAGCAGTGGGAATAGCGGGAGTAAGGATGAGCAGTTCTTC,CASSGNSGSKDEQFF
NA,NA,TRBJ2-1,TRBV7-8,TGTGCCAGCAGCCCGACCAGGGTATCCCTCAATGAGCAGTTCTTC,CASSPTRVSLNEQFF
NA,NA,TRBJ2-6,TRBV28,TGTGCCAGCAGTTTCGCAGGCCGCTCTGGGGCCAACGTCCTGACTTTC,CASSFAGRSGANVLTF
TRBD2,NA,TRBJ2-2,TRBV4-1,TGCGCCAGCAGCCAAGGGAGACTAGCGGGAGGTGTCGGGGCCGGGGAGCTGTTTTTT,CASSQGRLAGGVGAGELFF
TRBD1,NA,TRBJ2-7,TRBV6-5,TGTGCCAGCAGTACCGGACAGGGGATGGGAGAGCAGTACTTC,CASSTGQGMGEQYF
NA,NA,TRBJ1-1,TRBV19,TGTGCCAGTAGTATCAATTACAGGCCGAACACTGAAGCTTTCTTT,CASSINYRPNTEAFF
NA,NA,TRBJ2-7,TRBV27,TGTGCCAGCAGTTGGACTAATTCAGGCGAGCAGTACTTC,CASSWTNSGEQYF
TRBD1,NA,TRBJ1-4,TRBV28,TGTGCCAGCAGTTCGGGACAGGGGTATGAAAAACTGTTTTTT,CASSSGQGYEKLFF
TRBD1,NA,TRBJ2-1,TRBV10-3,TGTGCCACCACTCCGGGACAGAAAATTAATGAGCAGTTCTTC,CATTPGQKINEQFF
NA,few,TRBJ1-2,TRBV5-1,TGCGCCAGCAGCCCGGGCGGGGGGGGATCCAACTATGGCTACACCTTC,CASSPGGGGSNYGYTF
NA,NA,TRBJ1-2,TRBV29-1,TGCAGCGCCGTACACTCCGGGACACGTACTAACTATGGCTACACCTTC,CSAVHSGTRTNYGYTF
NA,NA,TRBJ2-7,TRBV9,TGTGCCAGCAGTCGGGATCCGAGCTCCTACGAGCAGTACTTC,CASSRDPSSYEQYF
NA,once,TRBJ1-1,TRBV28,TGTGCCACCAACTCCGTCATGGTGAACACTGAAGCTTTCTTT,CATNSVMVNTEAFF
NA,NA,TRBJ1-1,TRBV11-2,TGTGCCAGCAGCTCCTGGGGAGCGACTGAAGCTTTCTTT,CASSSWGATEAFF
TRBD2,NA,TRBJ2-1,TRBV5-4,TGTGCCAGCAGCTTGGCCGGCGGGGGAACCTACAATGAGCAGTTCTTC,CASSLAGGGTYNEQFF
NA,NA,TRBJ1-1,TRBV27,TGTGCCAGCAGCCCCGTGGGGGAGGTTGGGTCTTTCTTT,CASSPVGEVGSFF